This entry concerns a single T cell receptor beta chain. As defined, naive CD8 cells were CD45RO-negative and positively selected for CCR7, with terminally differentiated effector memory CD45RA+ cells excluded. The germline V gene has CDR1 LGHNA and CDR2 YSLEER. CDR3 length: 15 residues. The V gene lost 3 bases and the J gene lost 0 bases, with 8 bases spanning the gap. This record belongs to a study of shared clonotypes between healthy human individuals. Clones were read by immunoSEQ multiplex PCR, and TCRdb kept only the in-frame ones, dropping some. The sample shows about 2,200,000 clones, 85% to 95% of them seen only once.

V gene TRBV4-3 combines with J gene TRBJ1-4, with D hard to call. This TCR was recovered from a man aged 18 to 30 in good health. Some clones in this sample may be carry-over from other donors' samples. The sample taken for sequencing was naive CD8+ T cells from PBMCs. The chain's CDR3 is CASSHDTATNEKLFF. The DNA of the CDR3 is TGCGCCAGCAGCCACGACACCGCAACTAATGAAAAACTGTTTTTT.